This TCR beta chain originates from a study of blood T cells in healthy people across ages. Study-wide findings and caveats: When set beside aged donors, long-lived donors presented more naive CD4+ cells and higher diversity. Measured against age, TCR beta diversity per million T cells decreased in a roughly linear manner.

About this clonotype: Antigen: not known.

Using a J-beta primer mix together with a sample-barcoded 5' primer, a second PCR was run for roughly 7 to 12 cycles. Every cDNA was tagged by a template-switch adaptor with 12 random nucleotides. TCRdb re-analysed the 5' RACE reads in MiXCR, keeping a single row per CDR3 protein. The table includes about 970,000 distinct CDR3 sequences, 45% to 60% detected once. The source of this sequence is an older woman in good health. Sequencing input: blood.

The CDR3 region is CSARTLTEKETQYF. CDR3 nucleotide sequence: TGCAGTGCTAGAACTCTAACTGAAAAAGAGACCCAGTACTTC. The rearrangement links TRBV20-1 to TRBJ2-5; D not resolved. This CDR3 has 14 amino acids. Germline CDR1 is DFQATT and CDR2 is SNEGSKA (reference sequence). V lost 2 bases and J lost 3, with 13 bases in between.